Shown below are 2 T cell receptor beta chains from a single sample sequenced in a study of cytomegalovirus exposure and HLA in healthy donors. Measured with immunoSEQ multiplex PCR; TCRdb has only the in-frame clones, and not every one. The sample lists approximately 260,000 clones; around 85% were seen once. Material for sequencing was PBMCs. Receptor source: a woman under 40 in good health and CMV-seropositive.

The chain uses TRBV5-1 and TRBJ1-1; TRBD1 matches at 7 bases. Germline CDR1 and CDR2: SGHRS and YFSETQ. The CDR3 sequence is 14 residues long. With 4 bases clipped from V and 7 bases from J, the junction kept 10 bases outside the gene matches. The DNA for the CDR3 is TGCGCCAGCAGCAAGCAGACAGGGCCACTTGAAGCTTTCTTT. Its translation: CASSKQTGPLEAFF.

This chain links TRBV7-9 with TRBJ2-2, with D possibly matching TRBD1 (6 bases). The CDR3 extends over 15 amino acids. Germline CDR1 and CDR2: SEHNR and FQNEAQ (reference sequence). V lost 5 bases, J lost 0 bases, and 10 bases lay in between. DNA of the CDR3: TGTGCCAGCAGCCCTGGACAGTCGAACACCGGGGAGCTGTTTTTT. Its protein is CASSPGQSNTGELFF.